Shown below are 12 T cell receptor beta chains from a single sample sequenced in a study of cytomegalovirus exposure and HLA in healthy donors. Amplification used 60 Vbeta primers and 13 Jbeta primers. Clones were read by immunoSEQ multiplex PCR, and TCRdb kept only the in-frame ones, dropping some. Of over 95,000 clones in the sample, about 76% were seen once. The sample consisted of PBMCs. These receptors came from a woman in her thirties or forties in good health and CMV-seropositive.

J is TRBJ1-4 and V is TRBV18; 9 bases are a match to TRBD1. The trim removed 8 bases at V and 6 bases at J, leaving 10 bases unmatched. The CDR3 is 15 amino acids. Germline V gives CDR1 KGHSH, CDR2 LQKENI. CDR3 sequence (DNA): TGTGCCAGCGCTTACCAGGACAGGGGCGATGAAAAACTGTTTTTT. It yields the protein CASAYQDRGDEKLFF.

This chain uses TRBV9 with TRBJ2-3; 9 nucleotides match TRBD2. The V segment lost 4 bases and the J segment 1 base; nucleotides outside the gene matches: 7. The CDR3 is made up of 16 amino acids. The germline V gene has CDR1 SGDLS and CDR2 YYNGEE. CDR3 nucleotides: TGTGCCAGCAGCCCAGTAGCGGGGGCACGCACAGATACGCAGTATTTT. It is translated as CASSPVAGARTDTQYF.

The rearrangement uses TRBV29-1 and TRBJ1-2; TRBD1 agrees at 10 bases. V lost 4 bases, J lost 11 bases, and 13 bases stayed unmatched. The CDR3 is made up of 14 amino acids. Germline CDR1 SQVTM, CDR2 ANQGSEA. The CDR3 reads CSVVPEDRGHRYTF. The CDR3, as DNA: TGCAGCGTTGTCCCGGAAGACAGGGGGCATAGGTACACCTTC. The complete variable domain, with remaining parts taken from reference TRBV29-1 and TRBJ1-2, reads SAVISQKPSRDICQRGTSLTIQCQVDSQVTMMFWYRQQPGQSLTLIATANQGSEATYESGFVIDKFPISRPNLTFSTLTVSNMSPEDSSIYLCSVVPEDRGHRYTFGSGTRLTVV.

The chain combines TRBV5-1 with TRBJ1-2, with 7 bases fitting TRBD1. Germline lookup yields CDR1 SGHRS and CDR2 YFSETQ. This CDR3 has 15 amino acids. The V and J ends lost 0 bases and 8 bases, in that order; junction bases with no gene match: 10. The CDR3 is CASSLGPTGAGGYTF. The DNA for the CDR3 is TGCGCCAGCAGCTTGGGTCCTACAGGGGCGGGAGGCTACACCTTC.

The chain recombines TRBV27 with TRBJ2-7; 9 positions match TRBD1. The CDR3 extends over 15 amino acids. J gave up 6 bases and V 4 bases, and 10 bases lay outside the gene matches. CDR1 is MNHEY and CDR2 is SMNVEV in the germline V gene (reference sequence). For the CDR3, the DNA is TGTGCCAGCAGTTCACGGACAGGGGAAGGATTCGAGCAGTACTTC. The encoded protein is CASSSRTGEGFEQYF.

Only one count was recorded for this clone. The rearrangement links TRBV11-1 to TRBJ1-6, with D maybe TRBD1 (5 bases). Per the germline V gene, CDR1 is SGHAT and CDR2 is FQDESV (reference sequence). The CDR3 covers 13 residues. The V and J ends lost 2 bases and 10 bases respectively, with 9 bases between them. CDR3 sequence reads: CASSLRQISPLHF. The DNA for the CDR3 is TGTGCCAGCAGCTTAAGACAGATCTCACCCCTCCACTTT.

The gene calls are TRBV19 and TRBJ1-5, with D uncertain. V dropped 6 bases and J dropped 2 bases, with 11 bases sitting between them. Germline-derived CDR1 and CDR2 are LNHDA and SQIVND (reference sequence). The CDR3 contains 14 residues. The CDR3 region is CASSPRYGNQPQHF. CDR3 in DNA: TGTGCCAGTAGCCCGCGGTACGGCAATCAGCCCCAGCATTTT.

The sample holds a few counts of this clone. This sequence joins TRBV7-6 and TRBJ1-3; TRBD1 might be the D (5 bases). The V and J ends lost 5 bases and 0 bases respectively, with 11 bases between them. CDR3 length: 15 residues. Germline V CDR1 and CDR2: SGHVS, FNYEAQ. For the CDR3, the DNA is TGTGCCAGCAGCCCGGGACTTCTCTCTGGAAACACCATATATTTT. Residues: CASSPGLLSGNTIYF.

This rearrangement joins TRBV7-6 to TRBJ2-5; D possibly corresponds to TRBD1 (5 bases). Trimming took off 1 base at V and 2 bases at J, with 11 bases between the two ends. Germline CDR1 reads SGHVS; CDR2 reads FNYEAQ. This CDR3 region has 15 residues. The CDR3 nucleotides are TGTGCCAGCAGCTTAGGGCAGGGAACGCAAGAGACCCAGTACTTC. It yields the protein CASSLGQGTQETQYF.

CDR3 sequence reads: CASSQGGRAGNTIYF. The CDR3 DNA reads TGCGCCAGCAGCCAAGGGGGCAGGGCTGGAAACACCATATATTTT. The gene calls are TRBV4-1 and TRBJ1-3, with D perhaps matching TRBD1 (5 bases). Germline CDR1 reads MGHRA; CDR2 reads YSYEKL. V lost 1 base and J lost 2, with 9 bases in between. There are 15 residues in the CDR3.

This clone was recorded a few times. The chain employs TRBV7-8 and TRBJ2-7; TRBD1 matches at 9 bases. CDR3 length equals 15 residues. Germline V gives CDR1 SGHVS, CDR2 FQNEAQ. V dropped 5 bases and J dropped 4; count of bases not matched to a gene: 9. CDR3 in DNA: TGTGCCAGCAGCAGTAATCCGGGACAGGGTTACGAGCAGTACTTC. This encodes CASSSNPGQGYEQYF.

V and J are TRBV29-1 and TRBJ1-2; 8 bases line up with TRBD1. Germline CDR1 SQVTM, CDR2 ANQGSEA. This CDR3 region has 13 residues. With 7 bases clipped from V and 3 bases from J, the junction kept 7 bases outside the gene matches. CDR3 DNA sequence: TGCAGCGCCATGACAGGGGATTACTATGGCTACACCTTC. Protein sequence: CSAMTGDYYGYTF.